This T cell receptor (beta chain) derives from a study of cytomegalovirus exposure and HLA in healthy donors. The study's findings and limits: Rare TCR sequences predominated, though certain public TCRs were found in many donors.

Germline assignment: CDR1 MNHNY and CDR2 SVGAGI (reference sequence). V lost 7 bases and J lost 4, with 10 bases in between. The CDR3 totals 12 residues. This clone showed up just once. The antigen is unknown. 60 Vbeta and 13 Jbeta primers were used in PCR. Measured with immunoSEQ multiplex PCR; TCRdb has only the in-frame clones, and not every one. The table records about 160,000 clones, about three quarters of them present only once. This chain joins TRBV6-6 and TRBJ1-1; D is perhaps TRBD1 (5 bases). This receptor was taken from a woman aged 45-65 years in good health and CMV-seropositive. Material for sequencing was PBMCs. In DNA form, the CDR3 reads TGTGCCAGCAAGACAGAAATCACTGAAGCTTTCTTT. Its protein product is CASKTEITEAFF.